One TCR beta chain is described in this entry. Its target is not known. This sample stems from a study of TIL therapy for anti-PD-1-resistant metastatic lung cancer. Sequencing used immunoSEQ v3. Libraries were prepared by immunoSEQ multiplex PCR; TCRdb keeps only in-frame clonotypes and omits some of them. The sample has more than 90,000 clones, less than 70% seen once. Per the germline V gene, CDR1 is SGHDN and CDR2 is FVKESK. V was pared by 5 bases and J by 1 base, with 12 bases of the junction left unmatched. The CDR3 extends over 19 amino acids. Indicated time point: pre-treatment sample, taken before nivolumab and TIL therapy. Most excised metastases sampled were pleural nodules or supraclavicular lymph nodes. Study-wide results and limits: Many TIL product clones were absent from baseline tumor, suggesting clonal contraction.

This sequence joins TRBV14 and TRBJ2-1, with 12 bases lining up with TRBD2. This receptor was obtained from a person aged 25-79 years with non-small cell lung cancer. The sample in question was tumor tissue, obtained at baseline. The CDR3 DNA sequence: TGTGCCAGCAGCTTTCGATCCACTAGCGGGGGGTTTTCCTACAATGAGCAGTTCTTC. This translates into CASSFRSTSGGFSYNEQFF.